The rows below give T cell receptor beta chains drawn from one sample of a study of cytomegalovirus exposure and HLA in healthy donors. Repertoires were generated with immunoSEQ multiplex PCR, while TCRdb's copy carries only in-frame clones and drops some. The sample holds about 140,000 clones, approximately 61% seen once. Sequencing was carried out using PBMCs. The receptors were gathered from a human donor in good health. Both conserved end residues are part of each CDR3. The order of the fields is D gene, J gene, clone size, V gene, CDR3 DNA, CDR3 protein. A D gene is named only where the DNA matches it firmly. Clone sizes are given selectively: once, few, many, or a class where the clone is expanded.

D: TRBD2
J: TRBJ2-1
size: NA
V: TRBV9
DNA: TGTGCCAGCAGCGTAGTAGGTAGCGGGATGTACAATGAGCAGTTCTTC
CDR3: CASSVVGSGMYNEQFF

D: TRBD1
J: TRBJ2-2
size: NA
V: TRBV28
DNA: TGTGCCATCTCCGGACAGGTCGGCACCGGGGAGCTGTTTTTT
CDR3: CAISGQVGTGELFF

D: TRBD2
J: TRBJ2-1
size: few
V: TRBV4-1
DNA: TGCGCCAGCAGCCAGGCGGGAGGCTCCTACAATGAGCAGTTCTTC
CDR3: CASSQAGGSYNEQFF

D: TRBD1
J: TRBJ1-6
size: NA
V: TRBV30
DNA: TGTGCCTGGAGTGTAGGGGACAGGCGTTCACCCCTCCACTTT
CDR3: CAWSVGDRRSPLHF

D: NA
J: TRBJ2-4
size: NA
V: TRBV28
DNA: TGTGCCAGCAGTTTTGTTTGGCAGGGATTAGTCAAAAACATTCAGTACTTC
CDR3: CASSFVWQGLVKNIQYF

D: TRBD1
J: TRBJ1-4
size: NA
V: TRBV28
DNA: TGTGCCAGCACCCCACCGGCCGGGACAGATAATGAAAAACTGTTTTTT
CDR3: CASTPPAGTDNEKLFF

D: NA
J: TRBJ2-7
size: NA
V: TRBV4-1
DNA: TGCGCCAGCAGCCAAGGTACTAGTTACGAGCAGTACTTC
CDR3: CASSQGTSYEQYF

D: NA
J: TRBJ2-7
size: NA
V: TRBV2
DNA: TGTGCCAGCGGGAGGACAGGGAGGGGCGAGCAGTACTTC
CDR3: CASGRTGRGEQYF

D: TRBD1
J: TRBJ1-5
size: NA
V: TRBV6-6
DNA: TGTGCCAGCAGTTGGACAGGTATTAGCAATCAGCCCCAGCATTTT
CDR3: CASSWTGISNQPQHF

D: NA
J: TRBJ2-7
size: NA
V: TRBV28
DNA: TGTGCCAGCAGTTTACCTAGTCGTGCGGGGGAGCAGTACTTC
CDR3: CASSLPSRAGEQYF

D: NA
J: TRBJ2-5
size: NA
V: TRBV28
DNA: TGTGCCAGCAGTTTGTGGGCAGGGGATGAGACCCAGTACTTC
CDR3: CASSLWAGDETQYF

D: TRBD2
J: TRBJ2-3
size: NA
V: TRBV5-1
DNA: TGCGCCAGCAGCTTTAGCGGGACAGATACGCAGTATTTT
CDR3: CASSFSGTDTQYF

D: NA
J: TRBJ2-3
size: NA
V: TRBV18
DNA: TGTGCCAGCTCCCCCGGCCTGGGAGGAGATACGCAGTATTTT
CDR3: CASSPGLGGDTQYF

D: TRBD2
J: TRBJ2-5
size: NA
V: TRBV9
DNA: TGTGCCAGCAGCCCCAGGACTAGCGGGAGGTCGGAGACCCAGTACTTC
CDR3: CASSPRTSGRSETQYF

D: NA
J: TRBJ1-3
size: NA
V: TRBV18
DNA: TGTGCCAGCTCAAAGGGACATATCTCTGGAAACACCATATATTTT
CDR3: CASSKGHISGNTIYF

D: NA
J: TRBJ2-7
size: NA
V: TRBV6-1
DNA: TGTGCCAGCAGGGACGGGGGTTCCGAGCAGTACTTC
CDR3: CASRDGGSEQYF

D: NA
J: TRBJ2-2
size: NA
V: TRBV2
DNA: TGTGCCAGCAGTGAACGGCAGGCCACCGGGGAGCTGTTTTTT
CDR3: CASSERQATGELFF

D: TRBD1
J: TRBJ1-1
size: once
V: TRBV7-3
DNA: TGTGCCAGCAGCCCTACGGGCGGGACAGGGGTGACTGAAGCTTTCTTT
CDR3: CASSPTGGTGVTEAFF

D: TRBD1
J: TRBJ2-2
size: NA
V: TRBV11-2
DNA: TGTGCCAGCACCCCTGCCAGGGGGACAATCACCGGGGAGCTGTTTTTT
CDR3: CASTPARGTITGELFF

D: NA
J: TRBJ2-6
size: NA
V: TRBV28
DNA: TGTGCCAGCAGTTTACCCCGGTTGCTGAGGGCAAACTCTGGGGCCAACGTCCTGACTTTC
CDR3: CASSLPRLLRANSGANVLTF

D: NA
J: TRBJ2-1
size: NA
V: TRBV4-3
DNA: TGCGCCAGCAGCCGACAGGCCGACAATGAGCAGTTCTTC
CDR3: CASSRQADNEQFF

D: NA
J: TRBJ2-5
size: NA
V: TRBV28
DNA: TGTGCCAGCAGTTTACCCCAGGGTAGCCAAGAGACCCAGTACTTC
CDR3: CASSLPQGSQETQYF

D: TRBD2
J: TRBJ2-2
size: NA
V: TRBV5-1
DNA: TGCGCCAGCAGGCTGGGAGGGCAGAACACCGGGGAGCTGTTTTTT
CDR3: CASRLGGQNTGELFF

D: NA
J: TRBJ1-5
size: NA
V: TRBV5-1
DNA: TGCGCCAGCAGCTTTAGTAGCAATCAGCCCCAGCATTTT
CDR3: CASSFSSNQPQHF

D: NA
J: TRBJ2-1
size: once
V: TRBV19
DNA: TGTGCCAGTAGTATAGGTTCGGAGCAGTTCTTC
CDR3: CASSIGSEQFF

D: TRBD1
J: TRBJ2-1
size: NA
V: TRBV28
DNA: TGTGCCAGCAGCCTTGGACAGGGGGCAGGCAATGAGCAGTTCTTC
CDR3: CASSLGQGAGNEQFF

D: NA
J: TRBJ2-7
size: NA
V: TRBV27
DNA: TGTGCCAGCAGTTTATCTTCCCCAGCCTACGAGCAGTACTTC
CDR3: CASSLSSPAYEQYF

D: TRBD1
J: TRBJ2-5
size: few
V: TRBV6-4
DNA: TGTGCCAGCAGTGGGGGGACAGGGGAAGAGACCCAGTACTTC
CDR3: CASSGGTGEETQYF

D: NA
J: TRBJ1-1
size: NA
V: TRBV6-6
DNA: TGTGCCAACAGTTACGGCACGAACACTGAAGCTTTCTTT
CDR3: CANSYGTNTEAFF

D: TRBD2
J: TRBJ2-5
size: NA
V: TRBV19
DNA: TGTGCCAGTAGTACCAGTATGCGGGAGCAGTACTTC
CDR3: CASSTSMREQYF